This TCR beta chain was obtained from a study of blood T cell repertoires in COVID-19 (TCRdb year 2020). For the study in its entirety: Collaborator samples came from the United States, Italy and Spain and covered acute and convalescent phases of COVID-19. The material from the prospective study consisted of cDNA or gDNA derived from T cells, B-cell-depleted T cells, or PBMCs. Subjects who had been exposed to COVID-19, were actively infected with it, or had recovered from it provided the deeply sampled blood TCRbeta repertoires that made up the dataset. A freely available public database, intended as a resource for researchers studying the immune response to SARS-CoV-2, is where the repertoires were released. Samples came from the ongoing ImmuneRACE study (first 160 participants) plus 1,254 subjects from 6 global collaborators. The sample metadata nearly always contained a de-identified subject ID, COVID-19 status, age in years and sex. Where available, HLA class I and class II types were taken from metadata supplied by the sample provider and were not determined by assay-based typing. Results and caveats for the whole study, not just this receptor: The amount of clinical and demographic metadata varied by source and participant and was provided uncurated.

Reading the germline V gene gives CDR1 MDHEN and CDR2 SYDVKM. The CDR3, from cysteine to phenylalanine, totals 15 residues. Left in the record is the CDR3 DNA by itself, 45 bases read in frame from the first base. After removal of 6 bases from V and 5 bases from J, the junction retains 6 bases not matched to a gene. TCRbeta CDR3 regions were amplified from genomic DNA by means of the immunoSEQ Assay, a bias-controlled multiplex PCR. In the authors' own workflow: Within the assay, amplification of reference gene primers was used to estimate how many nucleated cells each sample contained. Sequence reads were collapsed and filtered to measure the absolute abundance of every unique TCRbeta CDR3 rearrangement. For each sample, productive Simpson clonality was calculated as the square root of Simpson's diversity index over productive rearrangements. The clones in this table, taken by TCRdb from immuneACCESS, are in-frame only. Not every clone is retained; where verified, under half of the shortfall comes from an unresolved V gene, and the cause of the rest is unknown. D and trimming were read from the DNA, whereas the V and J calls and clone size are those reported in that table. This sample holds 130,000 or so clones; 84% were observed only once. Around 9.5% of the sample lies in the top ten.

At one collaborating source in Seattle, patients were enrolled during active infection and were followed longitudinally through the course of disease. The collaborating institutions used their own protocols to collect whole blood in K2EDTA tubes. For TCRbeta analysis, collaborator samples were shipped as frozen whole blood, as isolated PBMCs, or as DNA extracted from either sample type. This clone turned up a few times. Its recognized antigen is unknown. Per-base qualities were not stored, and no clone one base away is much larger. Sequenced input: peripheral blood. In this chain, TRBV28 is recombined with TRBJ2-1; TRBD2 lines up with 11 middle nucleotides. The clonotype was recovered from a man aged 25-45 years with COVID-19, enrolled during active disease. For the CDR3, the sequence is CASRASGRRDNEQFF. The DNA reads as follows: TGTGCCAGCAGAGCTAGCGGGAGGAGGGACAATGAGCAGTTCTTC.